A single sample gave rise to the 12 T cell receptor beta chains below, sequenced in a study of T-cell memory formation after mild COVID-19. One entry per CDR3 protein, called by TCRdb with MiXCR from the 5' RACE reads. Of tens of thousands of distinct CDR3 sequences in the sample, approximately 15% are singletons; the top ten hold 25% to 35%. Sequenced: PBMCs or a T cell subset sorted from them (not recorded which). Receptor source: an adult woman who had mild COVID-19 (a few samples of this study predate the infection). Cell type and time point are not known.

V gene TRBV24-1 combines with J gene TRBJ2-3; 9 bases fit TRBD2. The J segment lost 4 bases and the V segment lost 3 bases, leaving 16 bases of the junction unmatched. CDR1 and CDR2 from the germline V gene are KGHDR and SFDVKD. The length of the CDR3 is 19 residues. The CDR3 is CATSDIAGDSYGGADTQYF. The CDR3 nucleotides read TGTGCCACCAGTGATATAGCGGGAGATAGCTATGGCGGCGCAGATACGCAGTATTTT.

The gene calls are TRBV12-3 or TRBV12-4 and TRBJ2-1; 7 nucleotides line up with TRBD2. With V trimmed by 2 bases and J by 3 bases, 7 bases remained unmatched. The CDR3 contains 16 residues. CDR3 in DNA: TGTGCCAGCAGTTTAACAAGCGGGGCAAACTACAATGAGCAGTTCTTC. It yields the protein CASSLTSGANYNEQFF.

This sequence joins TRBV6-2 or TRBV6-3 and TRBJ2-3; tentatively, D is TRBD2 (6 bases). Per the germline V gene, CDR1 is MNHEY and CDR2 is SVGEGT. CDR3 length: 19 residues. Trimming removed 2 bases from V and 0 bases from J, with 21 bases in between. The CDR3 region is CASSYDPGLRAYSTDTQYF. The CDR3 nucleotides read TGTGCCAGCAGTTACGATCCGGGACTCCGAGCCTATAGCACAGATACGCAGTATTTT.

The rearrangement uses TRBV9 and TRBJ1-2, with 9 positions matching TRBD1. The germline gives CDR1 SGDLS, CDR2 YYNGEE. J was trimmed by 6 bases and V by 0 bases; bases with no gene match: 6. This CDR3 contains 15 residues. DNA for the CDR3: TGTGCCAGCAGCGTAGGAGGGACAGGGAGAAATGGCTACACCTTC. Protein product: CASSVGGTGRNGYTF.

Only a few counts were recorded for this clonotype. The chain is built from TRBV7-8 and TRBJ1-2, with a possible D match to TRBD1 (6 bases). V was cut by 5 bases and J by 4 bases, with 29 bases left in between. The germline V gene encodes CDR1 SGHVS and CDR2 FQNEAQ. The CDR3 has 19 amino acids. The CDR3 nucleotides read TGTGCCAGCAGCAGCTTGACTCTGGGCGGACAGCCTATTAGCTATGGCTACACCTTC. Translation gives CASSSLTLGGQPISYGYTF.

This clonotype has only a few counts. The V and J genes are TRBV6-5 and TRBJ2-7; TRBD2 might be the D (5 bases). Per germline, CDR1 MNHEY and CDR2 SVGAGI. This CDR3 is 16 amino acids long. The V end lost 3 bases, the J end lost 3 bases, and 18 bases lay between the germline ends. The CDR3 loop is CASSYSVQRAVYEQYF. In nucleotides, the CDR3 is TGTGCCAGCAGTTATTCGGTACAGAGGGCTGTCTACGAGCAGTACTTC.

This clonotype was observed a few times. The rearrangement links TRBV4-2 to TRBJ1-2; perhaps TRBD1 as D (6 bases). This CDR3 has 15 amino acids. V shed 0 bases and J shed 6 bases, with 14 bases lying between them. CDR1 and CDR2 (germline): LGHNA, YNFKEQ. Written as DNA, the CDR3 is TGTGCCAGCAGCCAAGATGGGGGAACAGGGAATGGCTACACCTTC. Its protein is CASSQDGGTGNGYTF.

This clonotype has only a few counts. This chain uses TRBV6-5 with TRBJ2-5; TRBD2 matches at 7 bases. The germline CDR1 and CDR2 sequences are MNHEY and SVGAGI. The CDR3 sequence is 14 residues long. The V segment lost 6 bases and the J segment 5 bases; nucleotides outside the gene matches: 9. The CDR3 sequence: CASSKGGEPETQYF. As DNA, the CDR3 is TGTGCCAGCAGCAAGGGAGGGGAACCCGAGACCCAGTACTTC.

This clonotype was counted ten times or more. The chain couples TRBV4-3 to TRBJ2-2, with D perhaps TRBD1 or TRBD2 (5 bases each). The CDR3 extends over 16 amino acids. Trimming took off 0 bases at V and 0 bases at J, with 8 bases between the two ends. CDR1 and CDR2 from the germline V gene are LGHNA and YSLEER. CDR3: CASSQDRGTNTGELFF. CDR3 coding DNA: TGCGCCAGCAGCCAAGACCGGGGCACGAACACCGGGGAGCTGTTTTTT.

V usage is TRBV5-1 and J usage is TRBJ2-2, with TRBD2 matching 8 bases. The CDR3 sequence is 16 residues long. V shed 4 bases and J 3 bases; nucleotides not matched to a gene: 8. From germline, CDR1 is SGHRS and CDR2 YFSETQ. CDR3 in DNA: TGCGCCAGCAGCCTTGCCACTAGCGGCGACACCGGGGAGCTGTTTTTT. It translates to CASSLATSGDTGELFF.

The J gene is TRBJ2-1, the V gene TRBV5-3; 13 bases line up with TRBD2. TRBV5-3 is an open reading frame, and its role is uncertain. CDR3 length: 18 residues. V was pared by 1 base and J by 9 bases, with 13 bases of the junction left unmatched. The CDR3 loop reads CARSLLLAGGPRGSEQFF. CDR3 coding DNA: TGTGCCAGAAGCTTGTTACTAGCGGGAGGGCCTAGAGGATCTGAGCAGTTCTTC.

V and J are TRBV5-1 and TRBJ2-7; TRBD2 matches at 8 bases. The J segment lost 0 bases and the V segment lost 0 bases, leaving 8 bases of the junction unmatched. In germline, CDR1 is SGHRS, CDR2 YFSETQ. The CDR3 loop spans 17 amino acids. The CDR3 DNA follows: TGCGCCAGCAGCTTGGGGTGGACTAGCCGAAGCTCCTACGAGCAGTACTTC. Encoded protein: CASSLGWTSRSSYEQYF.